This T cell receptor beta chain originates from a study of blood T cell repertoires in COVID-19. Background on the study: Samples taken during acute and convalescent COVID-19 were collected in the United States, Italy and Spain. T cells, B-cell-depleted T cells, or PBMCs supplied cDNA or gDNA.

This clone appeared a single time. Original methodology: Reference gene primers were amplified, and this amplification served to estimate nucleated cell counts. Here immunoSEQ multiplex PCR was the method, and the copy in TCRdb shows in-frame clones only, minus some. D and trimming come from the DNA, and the V and J calls and clone size come from that table. The repertoire includes approximately 300,000 clones, roughly 90% of them detected once, and under 6.5% sits in the top ten. This CDR3 is 16 amino acids long. From germline, CDR1 is MGHRA and CDR2 YSYEKL. Trimming stripped 2 bases from V and 5 bases from J, with 18 bases between.

The specimen sequenced was peripheral blood. The V call is TRBV4-1, the J call TRBJ2-5, with D perhaps matching TRBD2 (6 bases). The origin of this receptor is a man aged 18 to 30 who had recovered from COVID-19. DNA for the CDR3: TGCGCCAGCAGCCAAACCTCGGGTGGGGGGTTGGAGACCCAGTACTTC. Its translation: CASSQTSGGGLETQYF.